These 10 T cell receptor beta chains share one sample of origin, sequenced in a study of cytomegalovirus exposure and HLA in healthy donors. The PCR had 60 Vbeta and 13 Jbeta primers. This table comes from immunoSEQ multiplex PCR, and its TCRdb copy is limited to in-frame clones, with some not included. The table shows hundreds of thousands of clones, with around 90% occurring only once. Input material: PBMCs. The receptors were sampled from a woman between 18 and 29 years old in good health and CMV-seronegative.

CDR3 protein: CASSPSGTPATSTDTQYF. The DNA of the CDR3 is TGTGCCAGCAGCCCATCCGGGACTCCGGCTACTAGCACAGATACGCAGTATTTT. The chain employs TRBV9 and TRBJ2-3; TRBD2 might be the D (6 bases). Germline CDR1 and CDR2: SGDLS and YYNGEE. This CDR3 region has 18 residues. V lost 4 bases and J lost 0, with 21 bases in between.

The gene calls are TRBV18 and TRBJ1-6; TRBD1 aligns across 9 bases. V was pared by 5 bases and J by 10 bases, with 9 bases of the junction left unmatched. The CDR3 sequence is 15 residues long. CDR1 is KGHSH, CDR2 LQKENI, per germline. The CDR3, as DNA: TGTGCCAGCTCAATTTCGGGACAGGGTCTCTCACCCCTCCACTTT. Protein product: CASSISGQGLSPLHF.

The chain joins TRBV10-3 to TRBJ1-6; tentative D call: TRBD1 (5 bases). Deletions cut 10 bases from V and 8 bases from J, with 15 bases between. Germline V CDR1 and CDR2: ENHRY, SYGVKD. The CDR3 has 13 residues. The DNA of the CDR3 is TGTGCCACCTCCAGGGAAAGGGATTCACCCCTCCACTTT. It codes for CATSRERDSPLHF.

The rearrangement joins TRBV7-3 to TRBJ1-2, with 8 bases identical to TRBD1. Germline values: CDR1 SGHTA, CDR2 FQGTGA. CDR3 size: 15 residues. V lost 4 bases and J lost 8; bases outside the gene matches: 12. CDR3 amino acids: CASSSMPGGAEGYTF. The CDR3 DNA reads TGTGCCAGCAGCTCAATGCCAGGGGGCGCGGAGGGCTACACCTTC.

The DNA for the CDR3 is TGTGCCAGCAGTGACTCCTGGAGCGGCGGAAAAGAGACCCAGTACTTC. Protein: CASSDSWSGGKETQYF. The chain has TRBV6-4 and TRBJ2-5, with TRBD2 as a possible D gene (5 bases). Between the trimmed V and J ends, which lost 0 bases and 3 bases, there was a span of 14 bases. The germline gives CDR1 MRHNA, CDR2 SNTAGT. This CDR3 region has 16 residues.

The genes are TRBV6-5 and TRBJ1-4; tentatively, D is TRBD1 (5 bases). From germline, CDR1 is MNHEY and CDR2 SVGAGI. V lost 0 bases, J lost 3 bases, and 11 bases lay in between. This CDR3 is built from 16 residues. CDR3 loop: CASSYSLRAANEKLFF. CDR3 in DNA: TGTGCCAGCAGTTACTCCCTCAGGGCGGCTAATGAAAAACTGTTTTTT.

This clone was seen just once. The rearrangement joins TRBV29-1 to TRBJ2-1; no clear D. The CDR3 covers 14 residues. Germline V gene data show CDR1 as SQVTM and CDR2 as ANQGSEA. V lost 7 bases and J lost 1, with 14 bases in between. The CDR3 loop reads CSADDPRSYNEQFF. The CDR3 nucleotides are TGCAGCGCCGACGATCCCAGGTCCTACAATGAGCAGTTCTTC.

This chain uses TRBV2 with TRBJ2-5, with 7 bases lining up with TRBD1. Germline assignment: CDR1 SNHLY and CDR2 FYNNEI. The CDR3 length is 18 residues. Unmatched junction bases numbered 13, after V lost 3 bases and J lost 0 bases. The CDR3 loop is CASSDRRRWGTDQETQYF. The CDR3 DNA is TGTGCCAGCAGTGACCGCCGTCGGTGGGGGACAGACCAAGAGACCCAGTACTTC. The variable domain in full, completed from reference TRBV2 and TRBJ2-5, reads EPEVTQTPSHQVTQMGQEVILRCVPISNHLYFYWYRQILGQKVEFLVSFYNNEISEKSEIFDDQFSVERPDGSNFTLKIRSTKLEDSAMYFCASSDRRRWGTDQETQYFGPGTRLLVL.

V and J are TRBV2 and TRBJ1-6; D ambiguous. V gave up 7 bases and J gave up 5 bases, with 6 bases separating them. From germline, CDR1 is SNHLY and CDR2 FYNNEI. This CDR3 spans 12 amino acids. CDR3 region: CASTGDNSPLHF. The CDR3 coding sequence is TGTGCCAGCACCGGGGATAATTCACCCCTCCACTTT. Variable domain in full (rest from reference TRBV2 and TRBJ1-6): EPEVTQTPSHQVTQMGQEVILRCVPISNHLYFYWYRQILGQKVEFLVSFYNNEISEKSEIFDDQFSVERPDGSNFTLKIRSTKLEDSAMYFCASTGDNSPLHFGNGTRLTVT.

The chain recombines TRBV18 with TRBJ2-7; D is possibly TRBD1 (5 bases). CDR3 length equals 13 residues. The V and J ends lost 2 bases and 5 bases respectively, with 10 bases between them. Per the germline V gene, CDR1 is KGHSH and CDR2 is LQKENI. CDR3 amino acids: CASSPGRDNEQYF. CDR3 in DNA: TGTGCCAGCTCACCAGGCAGGGATAACGAGCAGTACTTC.